This entry concerns a single TCR beta chain. Its antigen remains unknown. The table came from immunoSEQ multiplex PCR; TCRdb's copy has only in-frame clones and leaves some out. The repertoire holds 100,000 to 150,000 clones, with approximately 88% as singletons. With 0 bases removed from V and 0 bases from J, the gap between germline ends came to 3 bases. CDR1 is LGHDT, CDR2 YNNKEL, per germline (reference sequence). CDR3 length: 13 amino acids. The data derive from a study of T cell responses to AZD1222 COVID-19 vaccine. Study-level points and caveats: Rises in breadth and depth of Spike-specific TCRs came after two AZD1222 doses. The donor group comprised mostly white British people and more females; the analysis possibly underestimated clonal diversity.

This sequence originates from an adult in good health. The V gene is TRBV3-1 (or the pseudogene TRBV3-2), the J gene TRBJ2-7; D gene uncertain. Sample: peripheral blood, taken on day 0 of AZD1222 vaccination. The CDR3, as DNA: TGTGCCAGCAGCCAAGACGTCTCCTACGAGCAGTACTTC. It specifies CASSQDVSYEQYF.